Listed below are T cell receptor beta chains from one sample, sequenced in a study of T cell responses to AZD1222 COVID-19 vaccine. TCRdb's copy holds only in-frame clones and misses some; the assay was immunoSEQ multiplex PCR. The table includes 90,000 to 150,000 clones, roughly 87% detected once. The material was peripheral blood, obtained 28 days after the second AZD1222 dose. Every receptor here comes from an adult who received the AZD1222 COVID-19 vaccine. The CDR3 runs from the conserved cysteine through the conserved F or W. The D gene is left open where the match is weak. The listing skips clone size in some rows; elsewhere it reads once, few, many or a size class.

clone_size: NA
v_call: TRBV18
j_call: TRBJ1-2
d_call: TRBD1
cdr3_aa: CASSPRDSGGDGYTF
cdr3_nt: TGTGCCAGCTCACCACGAGATTCAGGGGGAGATGGCTACACCTTC

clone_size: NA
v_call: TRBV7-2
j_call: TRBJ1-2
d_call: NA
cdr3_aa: CASSLARAGASPLYGYTF
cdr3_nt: TGTGCCAGCAGCTTAGCGCGGGCAGGGGCGAGCCCCCTCTATGGCTACACCTTC

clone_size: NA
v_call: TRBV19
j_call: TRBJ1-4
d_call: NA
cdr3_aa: CASIDGSATNEKLFF
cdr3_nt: TGTGCCAGTATCGACGGATCCGCAACTAATGAAAAACTGTTTTTT

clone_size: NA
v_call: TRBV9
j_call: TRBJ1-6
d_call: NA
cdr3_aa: CASSPLMKPPLHF
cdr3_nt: TGTGCCAGCAGCCCGCTAATGAAGCCACCCCTCCACTTT

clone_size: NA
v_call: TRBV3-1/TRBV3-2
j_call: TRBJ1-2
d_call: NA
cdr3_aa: CASSAGRAGGYTF
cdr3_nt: TGTGCCAGCAGCGCGGGACGTGCGGGAGGCTACACCTTC

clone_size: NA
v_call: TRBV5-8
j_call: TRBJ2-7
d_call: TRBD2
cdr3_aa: CASSLATTAGGSSYEQYF
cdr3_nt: TGTGCCAGCAGCTTGGCTACAACGGCCGGGGGGAGCTCCTACGAGCAGTACTTC

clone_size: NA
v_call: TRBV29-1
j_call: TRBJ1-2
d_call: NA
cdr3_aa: CSVLRSDGYTF
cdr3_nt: TGCAGCGTTCTTAGATCGGACGGCTACACCTTC

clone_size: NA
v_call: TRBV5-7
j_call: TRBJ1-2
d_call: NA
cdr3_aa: CASSLGLVGYTF
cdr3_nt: TGTGCCAGCAGCTTGGGTCTGGTGGGCTACACCTTC

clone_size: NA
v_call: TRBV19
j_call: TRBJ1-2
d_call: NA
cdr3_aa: CASSIDPPGSSYGYTF
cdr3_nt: TGTGCCAGTAGTATCGATCCTCCGGGTAGTTCTTATGGCTACACCTTC

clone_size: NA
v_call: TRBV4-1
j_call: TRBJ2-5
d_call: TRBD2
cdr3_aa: CASSLLPGTRETQYF
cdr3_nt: TGCGCCAGCAGCCTCCTCCCCGGGACTAGAGAGACCCAGTACTTC

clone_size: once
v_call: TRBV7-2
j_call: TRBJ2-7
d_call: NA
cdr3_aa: CASSLAHNSYEQYF
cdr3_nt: TGTGCCAGCAGCTTAGCTCATAACTCCTACGAGCAGTACTTC

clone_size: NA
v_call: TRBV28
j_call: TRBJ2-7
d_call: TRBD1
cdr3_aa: CASTTGTDYEQYF
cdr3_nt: TGTGCCAGCACTACCGGGACAGACTACGAGCAGTACTTC

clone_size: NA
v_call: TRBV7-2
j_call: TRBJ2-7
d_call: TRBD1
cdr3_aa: CASSRMGQGAVEQYF
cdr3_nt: TGTGCCAGCAGCCGTATGGGCCAGGGGGCGGTCGAGCAGTACTTC

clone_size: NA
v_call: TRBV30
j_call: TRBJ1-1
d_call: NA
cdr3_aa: CAWMQTRAFF
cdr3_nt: TGTGCCTGGATGCAGACTCGAGCTTTCTTT

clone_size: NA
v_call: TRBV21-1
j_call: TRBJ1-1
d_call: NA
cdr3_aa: CASSTRTGQMNTEAFF
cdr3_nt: TGTGCCAGCAGCACACGCACGGGACAGATGAACACTGAAGCTTTCTTT

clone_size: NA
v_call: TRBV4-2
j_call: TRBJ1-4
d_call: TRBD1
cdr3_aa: CASGDRGLEEKLFF
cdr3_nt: TGTGCCAGCGGCGACAGGGGGCTTGAGGAAAAACTGTTTTTT

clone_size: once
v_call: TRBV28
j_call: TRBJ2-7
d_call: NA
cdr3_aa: CASSRAWEEEKEPPYEQYF
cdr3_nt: TGTGCCAGCAGTCGGGCCTGGGAGGAGGAGAAAGAGCCCCCCTACGAGCAGTACTTC

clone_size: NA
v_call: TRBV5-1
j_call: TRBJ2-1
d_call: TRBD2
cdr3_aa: CASSLSGAYNEQFF
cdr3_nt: TGCGCCAGCAGCTTAAGCGGGGCGTACAATGAGCAGTTCTTC

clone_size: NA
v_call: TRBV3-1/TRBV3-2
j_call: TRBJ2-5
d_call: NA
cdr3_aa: CASSQGGAAETQYF
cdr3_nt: TGTGCCAGCAGCCAGGGGGGAGCGGCGGAGACCCAGTACTTC

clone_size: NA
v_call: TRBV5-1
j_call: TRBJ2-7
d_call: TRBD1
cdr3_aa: CASSLGTESGEQYF
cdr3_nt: TGCGCCAGCAGCTTAGGGACAGAATCGGGCGAGCAGTACTTC

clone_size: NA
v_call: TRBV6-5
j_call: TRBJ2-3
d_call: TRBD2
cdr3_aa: CASSYRGGVSGDTQYF
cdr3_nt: TGTGCCAGCAGTTACCGGGGCGGGGTTAGCGGGGATACGCAGTATTTT

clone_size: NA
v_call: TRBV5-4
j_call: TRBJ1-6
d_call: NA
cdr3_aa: CASSLMGQKSPLHF
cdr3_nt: TGTGCCAGCAGCTTAATGGGGCAAAAATCACCCCTCCACTTT

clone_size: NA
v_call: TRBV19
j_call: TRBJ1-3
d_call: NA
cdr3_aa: CASSTPRGGGIRRGLDTIYF
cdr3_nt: TGTGCCAGTAGTACTCCACGAGGAGGGGGAATACGACGAGGGCTGGACACCATATATTTT

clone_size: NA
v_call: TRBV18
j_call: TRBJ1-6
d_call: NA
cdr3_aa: CASSPEDEGPLHF
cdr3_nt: TGTGCCAGCTCACCAGAGGACGAGGGACCCCTCCACTTT

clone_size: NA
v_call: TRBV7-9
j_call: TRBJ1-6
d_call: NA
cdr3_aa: CASSFRGSPLHF
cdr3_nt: TGTGCCAGCAGCTTCAGAGGTTCACCCCTCCACTTT

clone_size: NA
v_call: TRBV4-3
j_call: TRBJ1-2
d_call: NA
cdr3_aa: CASSQDWAGPKGYTF
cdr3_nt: TGCGCCAGCAGCCAAGACTGGGCAGGCCCGAAGGGCTACACCTTC

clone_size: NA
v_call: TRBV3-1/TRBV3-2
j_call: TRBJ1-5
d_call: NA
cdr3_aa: CASSQDDTSNQPQHF
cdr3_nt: TGTGCCAGCAGCCAAGATGATACGAGCAATCAGCCCCAGCATTTT

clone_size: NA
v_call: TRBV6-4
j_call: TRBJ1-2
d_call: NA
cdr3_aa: CASSERAGDTLYGYTF
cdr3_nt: TGTGCCAGCAGTGAACGGGCCGGCGATACTCTCTATGGCTACACCTTC

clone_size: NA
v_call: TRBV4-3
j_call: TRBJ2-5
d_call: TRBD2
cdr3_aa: CASSQGLAGASGTQYF
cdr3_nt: TGCGCCAGCAGCCAAGGACTAGCGGGGGCTTCGGGGACCCAGTACTTC

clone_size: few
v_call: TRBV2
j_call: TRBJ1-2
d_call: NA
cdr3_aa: CASSDPMRRKINYGYTF
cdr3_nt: TGTGCCAGCAGCGACCCGATGCGACGGAAGATCAACTATGGCTACACCTTC

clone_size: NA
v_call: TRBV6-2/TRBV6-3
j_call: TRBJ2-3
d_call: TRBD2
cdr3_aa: CASSYKRGPGLSTDTQYF
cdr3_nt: TGTGCCAGCAGTTACAAGCGGGGGCCTGGACTTAGCACAGATACGCAGTATTTT

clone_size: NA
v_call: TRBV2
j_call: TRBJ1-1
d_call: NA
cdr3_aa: CASSLPRDTGGAEAFF
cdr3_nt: TGTGCCAGCAGCCTCCCCCGGGACACCGGGGGGGCTGAAGCTTTCTTT

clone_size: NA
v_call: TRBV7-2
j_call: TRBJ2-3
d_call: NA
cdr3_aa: CASSPRQTDTQYF
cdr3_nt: TGTGCCAGCAGCCCCCGCCAGACAGATACGCAGTATTTT

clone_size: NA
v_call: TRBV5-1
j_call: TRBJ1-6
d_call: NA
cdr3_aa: CASSLEGDSPLHF
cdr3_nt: TGCGCCAGCAGCTTGGAAGGCGATTCACCCCTCCACTTT

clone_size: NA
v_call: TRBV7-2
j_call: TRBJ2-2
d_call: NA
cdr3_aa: CASSLDRTIAGELFF
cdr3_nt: TGTGCCAGCAGCTTAGACAGAACGATCGCCGGGGAGCTGTTTTTT